This T cell receptor (beta chain) was identified during a study of blood T cell repertoires in COVID-19. About the study: COVID-19 samples, acute and convalescent, were from the United States, Italy and Spain. PBMCs, B-cell-depleted T cells, or T cells provided the cDNA or gDNA that made up the material.

This clone occurred once. The germline V gene encodes CDR1 SGHNT and CDR2 YYREEE (reference sequence). Trimming removed 3 bases from V and 0 bases from J, with 15 bases in between. CDR3 length: 16 amino acids. As handled by the study authors: Estimates of nucleated cell counts were drawn from the amplification of reference gene primers. The protocol was immunoSEQ multiplex PCR, while the TCRdb copy is restricted to in-frame clones and leaves out a portion. V and J calls and clone size follow that table, whereas D and trimming were derived from the DNA. The table lists over 200,000 clones, about 90% of them singletons, with about 1.9% in the top ten.

The specimen sequenced was peripheral blood. This rearrangement joins TRBV5-4 to TRBJ2-5; D ambiguous. The clonotype originates from a middle-aged man with active or convalescent COVID-19. CDR3 coding DNA: TGTGCCAGCAGCTGGTCCCCGACAAGCCACCAAGAGACCCAGTACTTC. It translates to CASSWSPTSHQETQYF.